This T cell receptor beta chain was profiled in a study of shared clonotypes between healthy human individuals. Looking at the study overall: Sampling drew on donors who were a couple of women and three men aged 18 to 49. Study-level points and caveats: Naive subsets usually exceeded memory subsets in estimated richness. Though the depth was large, rarefaction showed that sorted-subset sequencing was incomplete. Clonotypes not shared had lower generation probabilities than those common to all four donors.

Concerning this clone itself: Its antigen remains unknown.

Data came from immunoSEQ multiplex PCR; TCRdb stores just in-frame clones and leaves some out. The table records about 770,000 clones, roughly 72% of them present only once. The germline CDR1 and CDR2 sequences are SNHLY and FYNNEI. The CDR3 has 11 residues. Sequencing was carried out using memory CD4+ T cells sorted from blood. Subset specified: CD45RA-negative fraction. The clonotype originates from a woman in her 30s in good health. The gene calls are TRBV2 and TRBJ2-7; D possibly corresponds to TRBD1 (5 bases). In DNA, the CDR3 is TGTTCGTCGACAGAATCCTACGAGCAGTACTTC. As protein: CSSTESYEQYF.